This TCR beta chain was observed in a study of T cell responses to AZD1222 COVID-19 vaccine. About this clone: Antigen specificity is unknown.

Using immunoSEQ multiplex PCR, the repertoire was profiled, and TCRdb retains in-frame clones only, with some absent. The data show about 89,000 clones, with around 89% seen just once and 5% to 6% held by the top ten. Study-wide findings and caveats: Donor demographics were predominantly white British with a female majority; clonal diversity may be underestimated. Seropositivity was recorded at baseline in only 5 or 6 AZD1222 recipients.

The CDR3 consists of 13 residues. V was shortened by 2 bases and J by 4 bases, with 9 bases between the two germline ends. CDR1 KGHSH and CDR2 LQKENI come from the germline V gene. Specimen: peripheral blood, collected 28 days after the second AZD1222 dose. The receptor's source is an adult who received the AZD1222 COVID-19 vaccine. The genes are TRBV18 and TRBJ2-7, with D maybe TRBD2 (5 bases). CDR3 protein: CASSPEDSYEQYF. The CDR3 coding sequence is TGTGCCAGCTCACCAGAGGACTCTTACGAGCAGTACTTC.